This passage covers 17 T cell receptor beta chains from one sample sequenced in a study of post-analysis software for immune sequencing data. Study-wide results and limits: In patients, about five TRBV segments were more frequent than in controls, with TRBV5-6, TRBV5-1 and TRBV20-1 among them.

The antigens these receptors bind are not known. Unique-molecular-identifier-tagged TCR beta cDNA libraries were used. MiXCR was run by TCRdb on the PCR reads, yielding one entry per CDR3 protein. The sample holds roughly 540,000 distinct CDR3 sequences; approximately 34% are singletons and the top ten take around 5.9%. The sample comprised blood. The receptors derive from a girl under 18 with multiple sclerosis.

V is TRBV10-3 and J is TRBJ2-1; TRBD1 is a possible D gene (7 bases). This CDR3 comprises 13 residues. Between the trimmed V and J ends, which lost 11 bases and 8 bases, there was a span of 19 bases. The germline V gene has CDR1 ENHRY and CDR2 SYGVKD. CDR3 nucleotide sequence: TGTGCCTCCGGTTCAGGGGGGAAGGATGAGCAGTTCTTC. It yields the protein CASGSGGKDEQFF.

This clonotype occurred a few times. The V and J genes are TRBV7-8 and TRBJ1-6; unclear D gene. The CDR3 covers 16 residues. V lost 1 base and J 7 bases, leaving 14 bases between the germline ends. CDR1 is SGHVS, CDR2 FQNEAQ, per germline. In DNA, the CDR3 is TGTGCCAGCAGCTTAGATTCCGAATCGGAAAATTCACCCCTCCACTTT. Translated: CASSLDSESENSPLHF.

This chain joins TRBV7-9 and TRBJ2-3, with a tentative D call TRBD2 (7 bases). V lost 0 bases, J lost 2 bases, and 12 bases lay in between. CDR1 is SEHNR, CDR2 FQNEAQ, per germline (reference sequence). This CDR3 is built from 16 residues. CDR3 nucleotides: TGTGCCAGCAGCTTAGCGGCGGGGGCTGACACAGATACGCAGTATTTT. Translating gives CASSLAAGADTDTQYF.

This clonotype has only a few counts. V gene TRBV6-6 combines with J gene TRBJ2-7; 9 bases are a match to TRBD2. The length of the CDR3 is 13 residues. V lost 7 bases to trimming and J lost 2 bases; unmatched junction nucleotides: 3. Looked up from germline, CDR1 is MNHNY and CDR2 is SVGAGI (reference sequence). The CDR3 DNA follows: TGTGCCAGCACCACTAGCGGGCCCTACGAGCAGTACTTC. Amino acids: CASTTSGPYEQYF.

The CDR3 loop is CASTGYSGANVLTF. The CDR3 coding sequence is TGCGCCAGCACCGGGTACTCTGGGGCCAACGTCCTGACTTTC. The V call is TRBV5-1, the J call TRBJ2-6; D uncertain. Germline CDR1 and CDR2: SGHRS and YFSETQ. This CDR3 region has 14 residues. V lost 6 bases to trimming and J lost 0 bases, with 7 bases between them.

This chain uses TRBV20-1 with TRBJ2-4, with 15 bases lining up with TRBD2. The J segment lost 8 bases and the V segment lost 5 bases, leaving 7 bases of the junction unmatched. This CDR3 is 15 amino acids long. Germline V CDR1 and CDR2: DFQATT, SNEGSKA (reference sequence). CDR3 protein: CSAYRGLAGGDIQYF. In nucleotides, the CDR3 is TGCAGTGCTTACCGGGGACTAGCGGGGGGTGACATTCAGTACTTC.

In DNA form, the CDR3 reads TGTGCCAGCAGTTACTCGATCCGGGACATAAATGAAAAACTGTTTTTT. Protein product: CASSYSIRDINEKLFF. V usage is TRBV6-6 and J usage is TRBJ1-4, with D possibly being TRBD1 (6 bases). V shed 0 bases and J shed 5 bases, with 13 bases lying between them. The CDR3 loop spans 16 amino acids. Germline CDR1 reads MNHNY; CDR2 reads SVGAGI (reference sequence).

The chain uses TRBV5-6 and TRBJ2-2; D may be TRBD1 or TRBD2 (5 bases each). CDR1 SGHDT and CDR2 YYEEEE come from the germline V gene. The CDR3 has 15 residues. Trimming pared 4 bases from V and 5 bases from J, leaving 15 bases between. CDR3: CASSRDPLATGELFF. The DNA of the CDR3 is TGTGCCAGCAGCCGGGACCCCCTTGCGACCGGGGAGCTGTTTTTT.

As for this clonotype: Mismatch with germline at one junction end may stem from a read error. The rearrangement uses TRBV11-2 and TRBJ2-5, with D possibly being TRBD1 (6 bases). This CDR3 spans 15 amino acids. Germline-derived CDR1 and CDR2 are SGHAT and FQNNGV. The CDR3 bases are TGTGCCGGCAGCTTAGGGGTAGACAGGCAAGAGACCCAGTACTTC. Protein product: CAGSLGVDRQETQYF.

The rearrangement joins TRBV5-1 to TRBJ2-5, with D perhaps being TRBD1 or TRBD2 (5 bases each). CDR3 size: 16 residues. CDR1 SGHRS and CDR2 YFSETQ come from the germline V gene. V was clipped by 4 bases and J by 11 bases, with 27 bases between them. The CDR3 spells CASSTGTAAFGLEQYF. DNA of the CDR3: TGCGCCAGCAGCACCGGGACGGCCGCTTTTGGTCTGGAGCAGTACTTC.

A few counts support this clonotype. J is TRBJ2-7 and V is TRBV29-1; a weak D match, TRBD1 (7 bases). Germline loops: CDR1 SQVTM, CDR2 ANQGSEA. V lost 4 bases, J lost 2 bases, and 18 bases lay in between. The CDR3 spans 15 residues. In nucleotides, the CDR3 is TGCAGCGTTGCCGACACAGGGGAGGCCACCTACGAGCAGTACTTC. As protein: CSVADTGEATYEQYF.

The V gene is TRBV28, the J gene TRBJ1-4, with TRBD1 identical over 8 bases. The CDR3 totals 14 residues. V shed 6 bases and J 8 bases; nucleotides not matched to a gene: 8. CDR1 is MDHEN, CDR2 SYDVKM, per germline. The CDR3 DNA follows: TGTGCCAGCAGCTGGAGACAGGGGTGGGAAAAACTGTTTTTT. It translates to CASSWRQGWEKLFF.

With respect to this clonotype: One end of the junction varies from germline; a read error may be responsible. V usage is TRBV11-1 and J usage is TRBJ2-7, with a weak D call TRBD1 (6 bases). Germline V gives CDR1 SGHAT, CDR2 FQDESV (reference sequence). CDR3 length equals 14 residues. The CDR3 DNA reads TGTGCCGGCAGCAAGGACAGCACTTCCTACGAGCAGTACTTC. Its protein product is CAGSKDSTSYEQYF.

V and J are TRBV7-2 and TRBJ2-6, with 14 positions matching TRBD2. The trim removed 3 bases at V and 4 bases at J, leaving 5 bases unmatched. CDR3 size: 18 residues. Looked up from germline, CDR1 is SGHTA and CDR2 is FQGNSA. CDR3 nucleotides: TGTGCCAGCAGCTTGGGACTAGCGGGGGTAGGCGGGGCCAACGTCCTGACTTTC. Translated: CASSLGLAGVGGANVLTF. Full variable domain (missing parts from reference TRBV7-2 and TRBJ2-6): GAGVSQSPSNKVTEKGKDVELRCDPISGHTALYWYRQSLGQGLEFLIYFQGNSAPDKSGLPSDRFSAERTGGSVSTLTIQRTQQEDSAVYLCASSLGLAGVGGANVLTFGAGSRLTVL.

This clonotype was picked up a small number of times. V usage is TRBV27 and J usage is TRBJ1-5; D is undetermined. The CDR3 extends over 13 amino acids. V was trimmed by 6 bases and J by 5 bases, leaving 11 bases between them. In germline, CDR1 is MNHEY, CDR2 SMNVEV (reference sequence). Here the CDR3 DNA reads TGTGCCAGCAGCGTCGGGAGTTATCAGCCCCAGCATTTT. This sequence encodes CASSVGSYQPQHF.

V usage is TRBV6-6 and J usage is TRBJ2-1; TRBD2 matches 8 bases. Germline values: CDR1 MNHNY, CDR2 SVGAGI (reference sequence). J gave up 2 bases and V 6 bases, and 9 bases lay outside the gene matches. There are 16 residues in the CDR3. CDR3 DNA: TGTGCCAGCAGCGAGACTAGCGCCCTTGCCTACAATGAGCAGTTCTTC. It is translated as CASSETSALAYNEQFF.

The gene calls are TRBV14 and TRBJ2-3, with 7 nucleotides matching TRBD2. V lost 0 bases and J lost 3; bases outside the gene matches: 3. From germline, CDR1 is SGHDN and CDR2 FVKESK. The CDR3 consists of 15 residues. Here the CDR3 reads CASSQDTSETDTQYF. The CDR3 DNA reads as TGTGCCAGCAGCCAAGACACTAGCGAGACAGATACGCAGTATTTT. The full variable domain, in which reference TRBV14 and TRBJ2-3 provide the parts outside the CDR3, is EAGVTQFPSHSVIEKGQTVTLRCDPISGHDNLYWYRRVMGKEIKFLLHFVKESKQDESGMPNNRFLAERTGGTYSTLKVQPAELEDSGVYFCASSQDTSETDTQYFGPGTRLTVL.